These 26 T cell receptor beta chains were all obtained from the same sample, sequenced in a study of blood T cells in healthy people across ages. Combining a sample-barcoded 5' primer with a J-beta primer mix, a second PCR ran for roughly 7 to 11 cycles. TCRdb recomputed calls from the 5' RACE reads with MiXCR, one row per CDR3 protein. Of about 780,000 distinct CDR3 sequences in the sample, roughly 25% were seen once. The same data also contributed to another study, on T cells of mothers and their children.

The sequenced sample consisted of blood. The source is a boy younger than 18 in good health.

This clonotype came up a few times. This chain joins TRBV7-9 and TRBJ2-2; D possibly uses TRBD1 or TRBD2 (6 bases each). CDR3 length: 17 residues. The germline V and J ends were trimmed by 7 bases and 4 bases, with 22 bases remaining between them. The germline CDR1 and CDR2 sequences are SEHNR and FQNEAQ (reference sequence). For the CDR3, the DNA is TGTGCCAGCACCCCACAGACGGGGGCCCGTAGCACCGGGGAGCTGTTTTTT. Translated: CASTPQTGARSTGELFF.

This clonotype has more than one count but fewer than ten. The chain combines TRBV12-3 or TRBV12-4 with TRBJ1-6, with D unclear. Trimming removed 8 bases from V and 6 bases from J, with 8 bases in between. This CDR3 comprises 12 residues. For the CDR3, the DNA is TGTGCCAGCGGTTCAAGTAATTCACCCCTCCACTTT. Translating it yields CASGSSNSPLHF.

V and J are TRBV12-3 or TRBV12-4 and TRBJ2-4, with D perhaps being TRBD1 or TRBD2 (5 bases each). The CDR3 covers 14 residues. V was clipped by 7 bases and J by 8 bases, with 18 bases between them. Here the CDR3 DNA reads TGTGCCAGCACCCAGGACCGCCGGGGCCACATTCAGTACTTC. Its protein is CASTQDRRGHIQYF.

This clonotype was counted between two and nine times. The genes are TRBV13 and TRBJ1-2; TRBD1 might be the D (6 bases). The ends were cut back, 4 bases at V and 4 bases at J, with 13 bases in the middle. Germline V lookup: CDR1 PRHDT, CDR2 FYEKMQ (reference sequence). The CDR3 spans 14 residues. DNA for the CDR3: TGTGCCAGCAGCTCAGGGGATCGGAGCTATGGCTACACCTTC. Its translation: CASSSGDRSYGYTF.

V usage is TRBV11-2 and J usage is TRBJ1-6; TRBD1 might be the D (6 bases). The CDR3 loop spans 15 amino acids. Germline CDR1 and CDR2: SGHAT and FQNNGV. Deletions cut 5 bases from V and 13 bases from J, with 21 bases between. This chain's CDR3 is CASSPLQGSGAPLHF. The CDR3, as DNA: TGTGCCAGCAGCCCACTACAGGGATCTGGGGCGCCCCTCCACTTT.

This clonotype has only a few counts. The V and J genes are TRBV5-1 and TRBJ2-7; tentative D call: TRBD1 (6 bases). Trimming took off 2 bases at V and 5 bases at J, with 17 bases between the two ends. Germline CDR1 reads SGHRS; CDR2 reads YFSETQ. The CDR3 extends over 15 amino acids. CDR3 nucleotide sequence: TGCGCCAGCAGCTTAACCGGGACAATCGCGGACGAGCAGTACTTC. Protein: CASSLTGTIADEQYF.

The chain is built from TRBV10-3 and TRBJ2-3; D not certain. This CDR3 has 16 residues. Between the trimmed V and J ends, which lost 4 bases and 2 bases, there was a span of 16 bases. Germline V gives CDR1 ENHRY, CDR2 SYGVKD. CDR3 residues: CAISVGSTPPTDTQYF. For the CDR3, the DNA is TGTGCCATCAGTGTCGGGTCGACCCCCCCCACAGATACGCAGTATTTT.

The V and J genes are TRBV7-9 and TRBJ2-7; D gene uncertain. The CDR3 is 13 amino acids. Germline V lookup: CDR1 SEHNR, CDR2 FQNEAQ (reference sequence). V lost 5 bases to trimming and J lost 2 bases, with 10 bases between them. Here the CDR3 reads CASSPDKTYEQYF. The CDR3 coding sequence is TGTGCCAGCAGCCCCGACAAGACCTACGAGCAGTACTTC.

This clonotype was detected only a few times. The chain employs TRBV4-3 and TRBJ1-4; the match to TRBD1 covers 8 bases. The CDR3 runs 17 residues. Losses at the gene ends were 0 bases for V and 7 bases for J; bases not matched to a gene: 10. Germline CDR1 reads LGHNA; CDR2 reads YSLEER. CDR3 protein: CASSQEGAGGRAEKLFF. The CDR3 DNA follows: TGCGCCAGCAGCCAAGAGGGAGCAGGGGGCAGGGCTGAAAAACTGTTTTTT.

The chain uses TRBV25-1 and TRBJ1-2; 9 positions match TRBD1. Trimming took 1 base from V and 4 from J; bases not matched to a gene: 4. This CDR3 is 15 amino acids long. Germline V lookup: CDR1 MGHDK, CDR2 SYGVNS. The CDR3 DNA sequence: TGTGCCAGCAGTGAATCGGGACAGGGCTTCTATGGCTACACCTTC. It codes for CASSESGQGFYGYTF.

This chain joins TRBV3-1 and TRBJ2-5, with 7 nucleotides matching TRBD2. This CDR3 region has 16 residues. Trimming took 0 bases from V and 5 from J; bases not matched to a gene: 9. CDR1 and CDR2 from the germline V gene are LGHDT and YNNKEL (reference sequence). CDR3 DNA sequence: TGTGCCAGCAGCCAAGACCACGGGGGGTTATTCGAGACCCAGTACTTC. This encodes CASSQDHGGLFETQYF.

This chain uses TRBV12-3 or TRBV12-4 with TRBJ2-4; D assignment may be TRBD1 or TRBD2 (6 bases each). The CDR3 is 13 amino acids. V lost 4 bases and J 8 bases, leaving 12 bases between the germline ends. CDR3 sequence reads: CASSSGEDDIQYF. In DNA form, the CDR3 reads TGTGCCAGCAGTTCAGGGGAGGACGACATTCAGTACTTC.

This clonotype was observed a handful of times. This sequence joins TRBV25-1 and TRBJ2-5, with D perhaps assigned TRBD1 or TRBD2 (5 bases each). Trimming shortened V by 8 bases and J by 4 bases, and 11 bases separated the two germline ends. The CDR3 covers 12 residues. Germline CDR1 MGHDK, CDR2 SYGVNS. CDR3: CASAPGPETQYF. CDR3 bases: TGTGCCAGCGCGCCGGGGCCAGAGACCCAGTACTTC.

This clonotype has a handful of counts. The chain has TRBV4-2 and TRBJ2-1; 7 positions match TRBD2. Germline V gene sequence: CDR1 LGHNA, CDR2 YNFKEQ. Unmatched junction bases numbered 4, after V lost 2 bases and J lost 6 bases. CDR3 size: 14 residues. In DNA form, the CDR3 reads TGTGCCAGCAGCCAACCCGGGGGGTCCAATGAGCAGTTCTTC. Encoded protein: CASSQPGGSNEQFF.

This clonotype has only a few counts. The V call is TRBV20-1, the J call TRBJ1-2; weak D call: TRBD1 (5 bases). Germline V gene sequence: CDR1 DFQATT, CDR2 SNEGSKA (reference sequence). This CDR3 comprises 15 residues. V was pared by 0 bases and J by 5 bases, with 16 bases between. The CDR3 region is CSARDRNRPQYGYTF. CDR3 nucleotide sequence: TGCAGTGCTAGAGATCGCAACAGGCCCCAATATGGCTACACCTTC.

J is TRBJ2-1 and V is TRBV27, with D possibly TRBD2 on 5 matching bases. Per the germline V gene, CDR1 is MNHEY and CDR2 is SMNVEV (reference sequence). CDR3 size: 13 residues. V gave up 6 bases and J gave up 9 bases, with 15 bases separating them. The CDR3 loop reads CASSLIAEGEQFF. CDR3 sequence (DNA): TGTGCCAGCAGCCTTATCGCCGAGGGTGAGCAGTTCTTC.

The CDR3 reads CSARDERGGPYNEQFF. The CDR3 DNA reads TGCAGTGCTAGAGATGAGCGGGGGGGCCCCTACAATGAGCAGTTCTTC. The V call is TRBV20-1, the J call TRBJ2-1; TRBD2 matches at 10 bases. V lost 0 bases, J lost 2 bases, and 4 bases stayed unmatched. CDR3 length: 16 amino acids. Germline V lookup: CDR1 DFQATT, CDR2 SNEGSKA (reference sequence).

This clonotype turned up a few times. The chain carries TRBV5-1 and TRBJ2-3; 8 bases line up with TRBD2. This CDR3 contains 14 residues. With V trimmed by 7 bases and J by 0 bases, 4 bases remained unmatched. The V gene's germline CDR1 is SGHRS and CDR2 YFSETQ. In DNA, the CDR3 is TGCGCCAGCCACGGGGGGGTTAGCACAGATACGCAGTATTTT. Its translation is CASHGGVSTDTQYF.

The V and J genes are TRBV7-9 and TRBJ1-4; no clear D. CDR3 length: 14 amino acids. From germline, CDR1 is SEHNR and CDR2 FQNEAQ (reference sequence). Trimming shortened V by 5 bases and J by 7 bases, and 14 bases separated the two germline ends. CDR3 in DNA: TGTGCCAGCAGCCCACCGGCGGGGAGTGAAAAACTGTTTTTT. Amino acid sequence: CASSPPAGSEKLFF.

The sample holds a few counts of this clonotype. The chain links TRBV6-5 to TRBJ2-1; either TRBD1 or TRBD2 may fit D (5 bases each). Germline V lookup: CDR1 MNHEY, CDR2 SVGAGI. The CDR3 runs to 15 residues. V lost 5 bases and J lost 1, with 12 bases in between. DNA of the CDR3: TGTGCCAGCAGTAGATGGGGGAGTTCCTACAATGAGCAGTTCTTC. Encoded protein: CASSRWGSSYNEQFF.

As regards this clonotype: A much larger clone lies one base from this, so it may be a read error. The chain recombines TRBV20-1 with TRBJ1-6; D unresolved. The V gene's germline CDR1 is DFQATT and CDR2 SNEGSKA (reference sequence). The CDR3 is 14 residues long. CDR3 sequence: CSASGGVGNPPLHF. CDR3 nucleotides: TGCAGTGCCAGCGGCGGGGTCGGTAATCCACCCCTCCACTTT.

This clonotype was detected ten times or more. The chain recombines TRBV18 with TRBJ1-5; D is uncertain. Trimming left V 3 bases short and J 7 bases short, with 10 bases between. Germline V lookup: CDR1 KGHSH, CDR2 LQKENI. This CDR3 spans 13 amino acids. The CDR3 coding sequence is TGTGCCAGCTCACCCCCTGGCGGGCAGCCCCAGCATTTT. Encoded protein: CASSPPGGQPQHF.

The rearrangement joins TRBV25-1 to TRBJ2-6; no definite D call. This CDR3 is built from 16 residues. The germline V gene encodes CDR1 MGHDK and CDR2 SYGVNS. V lost 1 base and J lost 1, with 8 bases in between. The CDR3 region has the DNA TGTGCCAGCAGTGAATTAAGGCAATCTGGGGCCAACGTCCTGACTTTC. Amino acids: CASSELRQSGANVLTF.

The chain is built from TRBV30 and TRBJ2-6; 9 bases line up with TRBD2. The V gene end was trimmed by 8 bases and the J gene end by 4 bases; junction bases not matched to a gene: 12. Germline loops: CDR1 GTSNPN, CDR2 SVGIG (reference sequence). The CDR3 consists of 16 residues. The CDR3 DNA sequence: TGTGCCGGGTCCTTAAGCGGGGGGTCGGGGGCCAACGTCCTGACTTTC. It specifies CAGSLSGGSGANVLTF.

The rearrangement joins TRBV2 to TRBJ2-5; D is undetermined. CDR1 is SNHLY and CDR2 is FYNNEI in the germline V gene. The CDR3 extends over 16 amino acids. Trimming cost V 3 bases and J 5 bases, with 19 bases left between them. CDR3 sequence reads: CASSDYVPVIRETQYF. Here the CDR3 DNA reads TGTGCCAGCAGTGACTATGTCCCGGTTATACGGGAGACCCAGTACTTC. Combining the CDR3 with reference TRBV2 and TRBJ2-5 gives the whole variable domain EPEVTQTPSHQVTQMGQEVILRCVPISNHLYFYWYRQILGQKVEFLVSFYNNEISEKSEIFDDQFSVERPDGSNFTLKIRSTKLEDSAMYFCASSDYVPVIRETQYFGPGTRLLVL.

This clonotype has just a few counts. The chain links TRBV12-3 or TRBV12-4 to TRBJ2-5; weak D call: TRBD1 (5 bases). This CDR3 is 18 amino acids long. V lost 3 bases and J 7 bases, leaving 27 bases between the germline ends. The CDR3 sequence: CASSLVSPQGTQRGTQYF. The DNA for the CDR3 is TGTGCCAGCAGTTTGGTCTCCCCTCAGGGTACCCAGCGAGGGACCCAGTACTTC.